These 19 T cell receptor beta chains were all obtained from the same sample, sequenced in a study of shared clonotypes between healthy human individuals. TCRdb's table, derived via immunoSEQ multiplex PCR, lists solely in-frame clones and lacks some. The table lists more than 2 million clones, 90% to 95% of them singletons. The sequencing input was naive CD4+ T cells sorted from blood. Subset: CD45RA+ positively selected. The receptors derive from a man between 18 and 35 years old in good health.

This chain joins TRBV5-8 and TRBJ1-5; D uncertain. Deletions cut 1 base from V and 2 bases from J, with 13 bases between. The CDR3 consists of 16 residues. Germline CDR1 and CDR2: SGHTS and YDEGEE. The CDR3: CASSLWQERGNQPQHF. The CDR3 DNA sequence: TGTGCCAGCAGCTTGTGGCAGGAAAGGGGCAATCAGCCCCAGCATTTT.

The chain has TRBV28 and TRBJ2-5; D may be TRBD2 (6 bases). This CDR3 spans 15 amino acids. Per germline, CDR1 MDHEN and CDR2 SYDVKM. V lost 2 bases to trimming and J lost 0 bases, with 10 bases between them. Here the CDR3 DNA reads TGTGCCAGCAGTTTACGGGGGTGGTACCAAGAGACCCAGTACTTC. Protein sequence: CASSLRGWYQETQYF.

J is TRBJ1-4 and V is TRBV6-5, with 8 bases aligning to TRBD1. CDR3 size: 15 residues. Per germline, CDR1 MNHEY and CDR2 SVGAGI. With 0 bases clipped from V and 8 bases from J, the junction kept 5 bases outside the gene matches. This chain's CDR3 is CASSYSARGHEKLFF. In nucleotides, the CDR3 is TGTGCCAGCAGTTACTCGGCCAGGGGGCACGAAAAACTGTTTTTT.

This rearrangement joins TRBV5-1 to TRBJ2-1; the match to TRBD2 covers 8 bases. Trimming removed 2 bases from V and 6 bases from J; junction bases left unmatched: 7. From germline, CDR1 is SGHRS and CDR2 YFSETQ. The CDR3 is 15 amino acids. Here the CDR3 DNA reads TGCGCCAGCAGCTTCACTAGCGGCAGCCGCAATGAGCAGTTCTTC. Its protein product is CASSFTSGSRNEQFF.

The chain uses TRBV28 and TRBJ1-3, with TRBD1 matching over 8 bases. The CDR3 is made up of 17 amino acids. Germline lookup yields CDR1 MDHEN and CDR2 SYDVKM. The J segment lost 0 bases and the V segment lost 6 bases, leaving 10 bases of the junction unmatched. The CDR3 DNA is TGTGCCAGCAGCGAACCGGGACAGGTGTCCTCTGGAAACACCATATATTTT. Translated: CASSEPGQVSSGNTIYF.

The chain couples TRBV28 to TRBJ2-3, with a possible D match to TRBD2 (7 bases). V was shortened by 2 bases and J by 0 bases, with 18 bases between the two germline ends. The CDR3 has 18 amino acids. The germline gives CDR1 MDHEN, CDR2 SYDVKM. CDR3 nucleotides: TGTGCCAGCAGTTTACCTGCGGGGGCGCACCTTAGCACAGATACGCAGTATTTT. Protein product: CASSLPAGAHLSTDTQYF.

V and J are TRBV18 and TRBJ2-7; no firm D call. The germline V gene encodes CDR1 KGHSH and CDR2 LQKENI. The CDR3 is 15 residues long. Trimming removed 5 bases at V and 1 base at J, with 15 bases between. The DNA of the CDR3 is TGTGCCAGCTCAGCCGGGTCTCAAGGGTCCTACGAGCAGTACTTC. It is translated as CASSAGSQGSYEQYF.

This clone was seen once. The chain recombines TRBV6-5 with TRBJ1-1; perhaps TRBD1 as D (6 bases). V gave up 6 bases and J gave up 3 bases, with 17 bases separating them. This CDR3 is built from 15 residues. The V gene's germline CDR1 is MNHEY and CDR2 SVGAGI. The CDR3: CASRGNRVGDTEAFF. CDR3 in DNA: TGTGCCAGCAGGGGAAACAGGGTAGGGGACACTGAAGCTTTCTTT.

This clone occurred once. The chain uses TRBV7-9 and TRBJ1-2; 12 nucleotides align to TRBD1. The V segment lost 5 bases and the J segment 6 bases; nucleotides outside the gene matches: 7. This CDR3 comprises 15 residues. Germline CDR1 and CDR2: SEHNR and FQNEAQ (reference sequence). The CDR3 bases are TGTGCCAGCAGCCCTGGGACAGGGGGCGGGGATGGCTACACCTTC. It specifies CASSPGTGGGDGYTF.

This clone was recorded only once. The chain is built from TRBV7-8 and TRBJ1-6; maybe TRBD1 (6 bases). The germline V gene encodes CDR1 SGHVS and CDR2 FQNEAQ. CDR3 length equals 17 residues. Trimming pared 7 bases from V and 3 bases from J, leaving 19 bases between. Here the CDR3 DNA reads TGTGCCAGCACCCATGGGGGGGGCTCGAGCTATAATTCACCCCTCCACTTT. Protein product: CASTHGGGSSYNSPLHF.

Details on this clone: The junction does not match germline at one end; this may be a read error. This sequence joins TRBV30 and TRBJ1-4, with D tentatively TRBD1 (5 bases). There are 12 residues in the CDR3. CDR1 GTSNPN and CDR2 SVGIG come from the germline V gene (reference sequence). The CDR3, as DNA: TGTGCCTGGAGTAGCGGAGGGGCTGCCATGCTTTTT. This sequence encodes CAWSSGGAAMLF.

This chain links TRBV30 with TRBJ1-1; the D gene is possibly TRBD1 (5 bases). The CDR3 is made up of 13 amino acids. Germline V gene data show CDR1 as GTSNPN and CDR2 as SVGIG (reference sequence). The V and J ends lost 3 bases and 4 bases respectively, with 12 bases between them. Here the CDR3 DNA reads TGTGCCTGGAGGGGTTCGGGGGTCACTGAAGCTTTCTTT. Its translation: CAWRGSGVTEAFF.

The chain combines TRBV4-3 with TRBJ2-2; possible D gene TRBD1, 6 bases. Between the trimmed V and J ends, which lost 1 base and 6 bases, there was a span of 12 bases. The CDR3 extends over 15 amino acids. Germline V lookup: CDR1 LGHNA, CDR2 YSLEER. Here the CDR3 DNA reads TGCGCCAGCAGCCAAGCGGGACACGGGGCCGGGGAGCTGTTTTTT. Translated, it gives CASSQAGHGAGELFF.

The chain links TRBV28 to TRBJ1-2, with D unresolved. The V and J ends lost 2 bases and 6 bases respectively, with 7 bases between them. The CDR3 sequence is 12 residues long. CDR1 and CDR2 (germline): MDHEN, SYDVKM. In DNA, the CDR3 is TGTGCCAGCAGTTTAGTCGGGGATGGCTACACCTTC. Its protein is CASSLVGDGYTF.

This clone was detected once. The chain employs TRBV10-1 and TRBJ2-7; a weak D match, TRBD1 (5 bases). Germline V gene lookup returns CDR1 WNHNN and CDR2 SYGVQD (reference sequence). The CDR3 runs 13 residues. V was pared by 5 bases and J by 6 bases, with 14 bases between. CDR3 bases: TGCGCCAGCAGTACCCTCGATAGGGGCGAGCAGTACTTC. Its translation is CASSTLDRGEQYF.

A note on this clone: The sample contains more than one DNA sequence encoding this CDR3. J is TRBJ1-3 and V is TRBV5-1, with no clear D. V shed 0 bases and J shed 1 base, with 8 bases lying between them. Germline V gene data show CDR1 as SGHRS and CDR2 as YFSETQ. The CDR3 extends over 15 amino acids. The CDR3 DNA follows: TGCGCCAGCAGCTTGGAAGGGCAATCTGGAAACACCATATATTTT. Translating gives CASSLEGQSGNTIYF.

This clone was found once. V gene TRBV10-1 combines with J gene TRBJ2-7, with D maybe TRBD2 (6 bases). CDR1 is WNHNN, CDR2 SYGVQD, per germline (reference sequence). The CDR3 length is 13 residues. Trimming removed 5 bases at V and 2 bases at J, with 10 bases between. The CDR3 loop is CASSSAGTYEQYF. The CDR3 nucleotides are TGCGCCAGCAGTAGCGCGGGGACCTACGAGCAGTACTTC.

The genes are TRBV19 and TRBJ2-1, with 7 nucleotides matching TRBD1. The V and J ends lost 5 bases and 3 bases, in that order; junction bases with no gene match: 7. The CDR3 consists of 15 residues. Germline CDR1 LNHDA, CDR2 SQIVND (reference sequence). The CDR3 region is CASSPWDSRYNEQFF. The CDR3 DNA follows: TGTGCCAGTAGTCCTTGGGACAGTCGCTACAATGAGCAGTTCTTC. The full variable domain, with the rest looked up from reference TRBV19 and TRBJ2-1, is DGGITQSPKYLFRKEGQNVTLSCEQNLNHDAMYWYRQDPGQGLRLIYYSQIVNDFQKGDIAEGYSVSREKKESFPLTVTSAQKNPTAFYLCASSPWDSRYNEQFFGPGTRLTVL.

The J gene is TRBJ2-5, the V gene TRBV28; 8 bases map to TRBD1. The CDR3 totals 14 residues. Trimming removed 6 bases from V and 4 bases from J; junction bases left unmatched: 7. Looked up from germline, CDR1 is MDHEN and CDR2 is SYDVKM. CDR3 loop: CASSTGGRGETQYF. The CDR3 coding sequence is TGTGCCAGCAGCACAGGGGGTCGAGGAGAGACCCAGTACTTC.